The entry below gives a single T cell receptor (beta chain) sequence along with its context. No antigen is known for it. Survey level was the resolution at which the v3.0 immunoSEQ assay ran. The assay was immunoSEQ multiplex PCR, and TCRdb's table has in-frame clones only and misses some. The sample gives about 35,000 clones, over 90% of which show up once; 3% to 4.5% is in the top ten. The germline gives CDR1 SGHTA, CDR2 FQGNSA. V was shortened by 3 bases and J by 4 bases, with 15 bases between the two germline ends. The CDR3 runs 15 residues. This sample was included in a study of long-term antiretroviral therapy in people with HIV. Study-level results: Every time point showed a repertoire led by clones expanded before ART.

This clonotype was obtained from a woman aged 50 to 60 with HIV. The chain carries TRBV7-2 and TRBJ1-1, with TRBD1 as a possible D gene (6 bases). Sample: unsorted PBMCs, taken 4.1 years after starting antiretroviral therapy. This CDR3 reads CASSFRRGRFTEAFF. DNA for the CDR3: TGTGCCAGCAGCTTTAGGCGGGGGCGATTCACTGAAGCTTTCTTT.